This TCR beta chain was identified in a study of a mutant IDH1 vaccine in newly diagnosed glioma. Sequencing used immunoSEQ multiplex PCR; TCRdb keeps in-frame clones, though not all of them. The sample has 70,000 to 90,000 clones, roughly 85% seen once. As regards this clone: No antigen is known for it.

Per the germline V gene, CDR1 is GTSNPN and CDR2 is SVGIG (reference sequence). The CDR3 is 14 amino acids. The V gene lost 5 bases and the J gene lost 5 bases, with 15 bases spanning the gap. Time point noted: week 23, last vaccination. Mutant IDH1 20-mer peptide, at 300 ug, made up each vaccine dose, with topical imiquimod. The chain uses TRBV30 and TRBJ2-2; D possibly corresponds to TRBD1 (6 bases). The receptor was derived from a man aged 25 to 40 with glioma. Some clones in this sample may be carry-over from other donors' samples. Material: PBMCs, obtained from a glioma patient whose treatment included an IDH1 peptide vaccine. The CDR3 protein is CAWGGYRDTGELFF. The CDR3 DNA sequence: TGTGCCTGGGGGGGTTACAGGGATACCGGGGAGCTGTTTTTT.